The present T cell receptor beta chain was sequenced within a study of neurological immune-mediated disorders. General study findings and limits: In HTLV-1-associated myelopathy, TCR clonal expansion was greatest, whereas multiple sclerosis had the least, falling below healthy controls.

TCRdb processed the 5' RACE reads anew with MiXCR; each CDR3 protein has one entry. Among fewer than 90,000 distinct CDR3 sequences listed, roughly 10% were seen once. V lost 6 bases to trimming and J lost 3 bases, with 12 bases between them. The germline V gene encodes CDR1 MNHNY and CDR2 SVGAGI (reference sequence). The CDR3 is 13 amino acids. This clonotype was seen ten or more times. As yet, its antigen is unknown. Regarding time point: longitudinal time-point 1 (baseline). Among the participants, healthy controls were blood bank volunteers in Maryland, USA. This rearrangement joins TRBV6-6 to TRBJ2-7; maybe TRBD2 (6 bases). The sequenced sample was PBMCs. The sequence came from a man aged 25-45 years in good health. The CDR3 spells CASSPGTLYEQYF. CDR3 bases: TGTGCCAGCAGCCCCGGGACTCTCTACGAGCAGTACTTC.